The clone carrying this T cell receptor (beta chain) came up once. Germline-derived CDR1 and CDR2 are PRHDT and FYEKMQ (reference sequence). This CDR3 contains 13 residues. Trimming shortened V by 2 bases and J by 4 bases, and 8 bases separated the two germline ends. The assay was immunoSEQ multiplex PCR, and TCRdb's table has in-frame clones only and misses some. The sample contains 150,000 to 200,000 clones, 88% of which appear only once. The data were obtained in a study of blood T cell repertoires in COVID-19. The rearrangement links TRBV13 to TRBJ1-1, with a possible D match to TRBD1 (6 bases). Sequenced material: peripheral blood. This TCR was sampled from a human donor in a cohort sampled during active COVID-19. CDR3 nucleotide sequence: TGTGCCAGCAGCTTAAAAGGGGGCACTGAAGCTTTCTTT. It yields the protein CASSLKGGTEAFF.